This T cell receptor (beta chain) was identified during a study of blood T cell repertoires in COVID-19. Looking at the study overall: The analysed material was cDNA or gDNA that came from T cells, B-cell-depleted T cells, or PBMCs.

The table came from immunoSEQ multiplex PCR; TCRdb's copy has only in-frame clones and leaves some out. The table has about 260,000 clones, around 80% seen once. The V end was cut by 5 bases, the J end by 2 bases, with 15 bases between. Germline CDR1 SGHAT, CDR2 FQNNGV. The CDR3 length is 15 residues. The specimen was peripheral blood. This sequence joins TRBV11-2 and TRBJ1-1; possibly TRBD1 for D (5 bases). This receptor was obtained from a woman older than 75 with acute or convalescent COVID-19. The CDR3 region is CASSRQRGYNTEAFF. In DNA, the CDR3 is TGTGCCAGCAGCCGTCAACGGGGGTATAACACTGAAGCTTTCTTT.